This entry concerns a single TCR beta chain. What antigen it recognizes has not been identified. Qualities for individual bases were not recorded, and no much larger clone is one base off. The sample belongs to a study of shared clonotypes between healthy human individuals (dated by TCRdb to the early 2020s). With regard to the full study: A couple of women and a few men aged 18 to 49 years were included in the cohort. To increase sequencing depth and limit assay-specific biases, TCR repertoire library preparation and sequencing were carried out by different laboratories using diverse techniques. Per donor, three plates each were used for CD4 naive and CD4 memory, two for CD8 naive, and one for CD8 memory. Leukapheresis yielded between about 0.85 and 10 billion PBMCs per donor. To estimate repertoire size and how much clonotype sharing occurs between individuals, the study deeply sequenced the blood TCR repertoires of 5 or 6 healthy adults. Study-wide conclusions, independent of this receptor: Incomplete sequencing was indicated by rarefaction of sorted-subset datasets, despite the large sequencing depth. Naive subsets generally had larger estimated clonotype richness than memory subsets. Sampling was limited to blood, and TCR repertoires in tissue likely differ from TCR repertoires in blood. Compared with non-shared clonotypes, clonotypes shared by all four sorted-subset donors had higher generation probabilities. Approximately 4.8% of naive CD4, roughly 3.5% of naive CD8, approximately 2.2% of memory CD4, and around 0.4% of memory CD8 clonotypes were shared across several donors. Pairwise subsampling indicated that sequencing depth was expected to affect the degree of clonotype sharing among donors. Because the study included a small number of donors, the genetic and exposure-history diversity represented was limited.

TCR CDR3 regions were amplified from genomic DNA by multiplex PCR using the deep immunoSEQ assay. Extracted genomic DNA from each cell subset was distributed evenly across all wells of several immunoSEQ 96-well plates, and each plate was treated as a replicate. For sorted subsets, approximately 210 ng of genomic DNA, equivalent to around 30,000 T cell genomes, went into each replicate PCR. The purified libraries were quantified using a Qubit 3.0 fluorometer, sized with a Bioanalyzer 2100, and then quantified again using the KAPA Library Quantification kit. Every immunoSEQ 96-well plate was sequenced on a dedicated single-read 150-cycle Illumina NextSeq 550 flow cell. Per the source publication's procedure: Because the immunoSEQ output held only junctional sequences and lacked quality scores, the filtering could not match the filtering applied to full-length reads. Sequences were annotated with PyIR, a Python wrapper for IgBLAST v1.9, and V/J genes and CDR3 were assigned using IMGT germline references. Reads were removed for weak V/J assignments (E-value above 1e-6), missing CDR3, stop codons, out-of-frame junctions, or ambiguous translated residues. V3J clonotypes were defined by identical inferred V gene, J gene, and CDR3 amino acid sequence. Percentage overlap between repertoires was calculated by dividing the number of shared unique clonotypes by the size of the smaller repertoire. Repertoire richness was assessed with RTK rarefaction, the Chao1 estimator, and Recon v2.1 estimates of unobserved clonotypes. OLGA was used to compute generation probabilities for all TCRbeta clonotypes that the gDNA method yielded from a handful of donors. Here the immuneACCESS table is served through TCRdb, limited to in-frame sequences with V and J called. Missing clones are a known gap in these copies; in checked studies unresolved V genes cover under half, and the rest lacks a known reason. The V and J calls and clone size come from that table; D and trimming were worked out from the DNA. This sample holds 2 million or so clones; 90% to 95% were observed only once. Approximately 0.13% of the sample lies in the top ten.

CDR1 and CDR2 were assigned from the germline V gene as SGHRS and YFSETQ. Spanning cysteine to phenylalanine, the CDR3 consists of 13 amino acids. The DNA shown is the 39-base CDR3, in frame from base 1. V was cut back by 4 bases and J by 4 bases, leaving a gap of 12 bases between them. The donors were healthy, HIV-negative adults who had no recently reported acute infections or vaccinations. Only Caucasian adults living in Nashville, Tennessee, USA were represented among the donors. Magnetic negative selection was used to enrich CD4+ T cells, after which naive cells were positively selected on CD45RA and the negative fraction became the memory subset. Blood was obtained by leukapheresis, after which PBMCs were separated by Ficoll-Histopaque density gradient centrifugation and cryopreserved in liquid nitrogen vapor phase. Purity and quantity of every magnetically sorted T cell population were checked by analytical flow cytometry. Genomic DNA was isolated from each sorted fraction and quantified by UV absorbance on a Nanodrop 2000c.

This receptor was identified in a man between 18 and 29 years old in good health. The material sequenced was naive CD4+ T cells sorted from blood. This specimen's cell subset or site label, per the study, means: CD45RA+ positively selected. The rearranged segments are TRBV5-1 and TRBJ2-7; a confident D gene designation cannot be given. The CDR3 is CASSPPSPYEQYF. Here is the DNA: TGCGCCAGCAGCCCCCCGTCCCCTTACGAGCAGTACTTC. With the rest looked up from the reference TRBV5-1 and TRBJ2-7 genes rather than sequenced, the full variable domain is KAGVTQTPRYLIKTRGQQVTLSCSPISGHRSVSWYQQTPGQGLQFLFEYFSETQRNKGNFPGRFSGRQFSNSRSEMNVSTLELGDSALYLCASSPPSPYEQYFGPGTRLTVT.